This passage covers 14 T cell receptor beta chains from one sample sequenced in a study of blood T cell repertoires in COVID-19. Repertoires were generated with immunoSEQ multiplex PCR, while TCRdb's copy carries only in-frame clones and drops some. The sample includes about 240,000 clones, around four fifths of them seen just once. Sequencing used PBMCs or T cells enriched from blood (not recorded which). The receptors stem from a middle-aged woman who had been exposed to COVID-19.

CDR3 nucleotide sequence: TGTGCCAGCAGCCCCGGTTGGGGGGCTAACTATGGCTACACCTTC. Amino acid sequence: CASSPGWGANYGYTF. The V and J genes are TRBV14 and TRBJ1-2; tentative D call: TRBD1 (5 bases). Trimming cost V 4 bases and J 0 bases, with 12 bases left between them. Germline V gene data show CDR1 as SGHDN and CDR2 as FVKESK. CDR3 size: 15 residues.

Written as DNA, the CDR3 is TGTGCCAGCAGTGAAGCTACGAGCGTGGGCTATGGCTACACCTTC. It translates to CASSEATSVGYGYTF. The J gene is TRBJ1-2, the V gene TRBV6-1, with D hard to call. Germline CDR1 and CDR2: MNHNS and SASEGT. Trimming stripped 0 bases from V and 4 bases from J, with 12 bases between. The CDR3 is 15 amino acids.

This rearrangement joins TRBV4-3 to TRBJ2-7; TRBD1 matches at 8 bases. CDR1 is LGHNA, CDR2 YSLEER, per germline. The length of the CDR3 is 14 residues. The V gene end was trimmed by 3 bases and the J gene end by 3 bases; junction bases not matched to a gene: 4. CDR3 in amino acids: CASSQMTGDYEQYF. The CDR3 coding sequence is TGCGCCAGCAGCCAGATGACAGGGGACTACGAGCAGTACTTC.

The CDR3 is CASSPLTVPEGAEAFF. The CDR3 nucleotides are TGTGCCAGCTCACCCCTGACAGTCCCGGAGGGCGCTGAAGCTTTCTTT. This sequence joins TRBV18 and TRBJ1-1; possibly TRBD1 for D (5 bases). Per germline, CDR1 KGHSH and CDR2 LQKENI. Between the trimmed V and J ends, which lost 3 bases and 6 bases, there was a span of 20 bases. The CDR3 length is 16 residues.

The J gene is TRBJ1-6, the V gene TRBV4-1; no reliable D call. Germline assignment: CDR1 MGHRA and CDR2 YSYEKL. The V end lost 0 bases, the J end lost 8 bases, and 14 bases lay between the germline ends. The length of the CDR3 is 16 residues. CDR3 coding DNA: TGCGCCAGCAGCCAAGAAGGAACAGATTTCTATTCACCCCTCCACTTT. It translates to CASSQEGTDFYSPLHF.

V and J are TRBV18 and TRBJ1-3; TRBD1 matches at 8 bases. The length of the CDR3 is 16 residues. The germline gives CDR1 KGHSH, CDR2 LQKENI. V trimming: 2 bases; J trimming: 4 bases; junction bases outside the gene matches: 7. Written as DNA, the CDR3 is TGTGCCAGCTCACCATGGTCACAGGGGGAAGGAAACACCATATATTTT. It yields the protein CASSPWSQGEGNTIYF.

This rearrangement joins TRBV6-1 to TRBJ2-7; TRBD1 matches 8 bases. The trim removed 2 bases at V and 2 bases at J, leaving 2 bases unmatched. Germline V lookup: CDR1 MNHNS, CDR2 SASEGT. This CDR3 contains 14 residues. The CDR3 is CASSETGGTYEQYF. CDR3 in DNA: TGTGCCAGCAGTGAAACAGGGGGGACCTACGAGCAGTACTTC.

CDR3 amino acids: CASSVRDRGQVITDTQYF. In DNA form, the CDR3 reads TGTGCCAGCAGCGTCCGGGACAGGGGGCAAGTAATCACAGATACGCAGTATTTT. The genes are TRBV21-1 and TRBJ2-3; the DNA was not used to check the table's D call, TRBD1. TRBV21-1 is shown as a pseudogene. The CDR3 consists of 18 residues.

This chain links TRBV7-2 with TRBJ2-4; 8 nucleotides line up with TRBD2. CDR3 length: 17 amino acids. The junction had 6 bases not matched to a gene; V was cut back by 2 bases and J by 0 bases. CDR1 SGHTA and CDR2 FQGNSA come from the germline V gene. This CDR3 is CASSLILAGLAKNIQYF. The DNA for the CDR3 is TGTGCCAGCAGCTTAATTTTAGCGGGGCTAGCCAAAAACATTCAGTACTTC.

The J gene is TRBJ2-1, the V gene TRBV19; 7 bases are a match to TRBD1. V lost 3 bases, J lost 4 bases, and 3 bases stayed unmatched. Looked up from germline, CDR1 is LNHDA and CDR2 is SQIVND (reference sequence). The length of the CDR3 is 14 residues. CDR3 loop: CASSMGDSYNEQFF. In DNA form, the CDR3 reads TGTGCCAGTAGTATGGGGGACAGTTACAATGAGCAGTTCTTC.

This sequence joins TRBV25-1 and TRBJ2-7; possible D gene TRBD1, 7 bases. The CDR3 extends over 15 amino acids. The V end was cut by 2 bases, the J end by 4 bases, with 15 bases between. Germline assignment: CDR1 MGHDK and CDR2 SYGVNS. DNA for the CDR3: TGTGCCAGCAGTGAACGTGGGACAGCGGGTTACGAGCAGTACTTC. This codes for CASSERGTAGYEQYF.

The chain uses TRBV19 and TRBJ2-2, with 12 bases identical to TRBD2. Looked up from germline, CDR1 is LNHDA and CDR2 is SQIVND (reference sequence). Trimming removed 6 bases from V and 4 bases from J; junction bases left unmatched: 6. The CDR3 runs to 16 residues. The CDR3 sequence is CASSVTSGGFTGELFF. CDR3 nucleotides: TGTGCCAGTAGCGTAACTAGCGGGGGGTTCACCGGGGAGCTGTTTTTT.

The chain recombines TRBV5-1 with TRBJ1-4; 7 bases are a match to TRBD1. The CDR3 runs to 15 residues. Trimming cost V 4 bases and J 0 bases; bases outside gene matches: 3. From germline, CDR1 is SGHRS and CDR2 YFSETQ. The CDR3 DNA reads as TGCGCCAGCAGCCAAGGGACAGCAACTAATGAAAAACTGTTTTTT. Amino acid sequence: CASSQGTATNEKLFF.

This chain links TRBV28 with TRBJ1-2, with D perhaps TRBD1 (5 bases). The CDR3 runs to 15 residues. The V gene lost 3 bases and the J gene lost 7 bases, with 18 bases spanning the gap. Germline CDR1 MDHEN, CDR2 SYDVKM. As DNA, the CDR3 is TGTGCCAGCAGTTTTTTTTCCCCAGGGTCCCCTGGCTACACCTTC. Translated, it gives CASSFFSPGSPGYTF.